Listed below are T cell receptor beta chains from one sample, sequenced in a study of T cells in Graves' hyperthyroidism and ophthalmopathy. TCRdb re-derived calls from the multiplex PCR reads in MiXCR, one entry per CDR3 protein. The sample lists about 740,000 distinct CDR3 sequences; 14% were seen once. Source material: blood. These receptors were collected from a woman younger than 35 with Graves' hyperthyroidism. Both conserved end residues are part of each CDR3. The D gene is left open where the match is weak. Where a row states a size, it is once, few, many or the class of an expanded clone; other rows omit it.

>TRBV18|TRBJ1-3|few|NA|17
TGTGCCAGCTCACCCACTATACAGTCTTACTCTGGAAACACCATATATTTT
CASSPTIQSYSGNTIYF
>TRBV12-3/TRBV12-4|TRBJ1-3|NA|NA|16
TGTGCCAGCAGTTTATACAGGCTAGCTTCTGGAAACACCATATATTTT
CASSLYRLASGNTIYF
>TRBV30|TRBJ2-5|many|NA|15
TGTGCCTGGAGTGTATCCTCAGGGCGCGTAGAGACCCAGTACTTC
CAWSVSSGRVETQYF
>TRBV24-1|TRBJ2-2|few|TRBD2|18
TGTGCCACCAGTGATTTGAGCGGGAGTGGTCCGAAAACCGGGGAGCTGTTTTTT
CATSDLSGSGPKTGELFF
>TRBV2|TRBJ1-1|few|NA|12
TGTGCCAGCGGCAGGATGAACACTGAAGCTTTCTTT
CASGRMNTEAFF
>TRBV7-9|TRBJ2-1|NA|NA|13
TGTGCCTCCCTCAGAGACTCCTACAATGAGCAGTTCTTC
CASLRDSYNEQFF
>TRBV2|TRBJ2-7|many|TRBD1|13
TGTGCCAGCAGCCGGGACAGAAACTACGAGCAGTACTTC
CASSRDRNYEQYF
>TRBV19|TRBJ2-2|few|TRBD2|19
TGTGCCAGTAGTACCGCCCTCAGGAGGACTAGCGGGAGCGTCGGGGAGCTGTTTTTT
CASSTALRRTSGSVGELFF
>TRBV28|TRBJ2-7|many|NA|11
TGTGCCAGCAGTTTAATCTACGAGCAGTACTTC
CASSLIYEQYF
>TRBV27|TRBJ2-1|NA|NA|16
TGTGCCAACAGTTTATTTCCAGGGGCGACTTACAATGAGCAGTTCTTC
CANSLFPGATYNEQFF
>TRBV7-9|TRBJ2-7|many|TRBD1|17
TGTGCCAGCAGCTCCGGACAGGGAAAGCTTCTCGACTACGAGCAGTACTTC
CASSSGQGKLLDYEQYF
>TRBV20-1|TRBJ2-1|many|NA|13
TGCAGTGCAGCTGGACTGTCCTACAATGAGCAGTTCTTC
CSAAGLSYNEQFF
>TRBV12-3/TRBV12-4|TRBJ1-5|many|TRBD1|19
TGTGCCAGCAGATATGGACAGGAGGGATTGATTAGTAGCAATCAGCCCCAGCATTTT
CASRYGQEGLISSNQPQHF
>TRBV7-9|TRBJ2-7|many|TRBD1|15
TGTGCCAGCAGCCCCCGACAGGGGAAAGTCGACGAGCAGTACTTC
CASSPRQGKVDEQYF
>TRBV7-8|TRBJ1-5|many|NA|15
TGTGCCAGCAGCTACCGGGTAACACCGGATCAGCCCCAGCATTTT
CASSYRVTPDQPQHF
>TRBV4-2|TRBJ2-3|many|NA|15
TGTGCCAGCAGCCCCCGGCTTATCGGCGCAGATACGCAGTATTTT
CASSPRLIGADTQYF
>TRBV4-3|TRBJ1-2|few|TRBD1|14
TGCGCCAGCAGAGACAGGGCGGCGGGCTATGGCTACACCTTC
CASRDRAAGYGYTF
>TRBV2|TRBJ2-2|few|NA|16
TGTGCCAGCAGTGTATCGCTAGTGACCCACACCGGGGAGCTGTTTTTT
CASSVSLVTHTGELFF
>TRBV20-1|TRBJ1-1|many|NA|14
TGCAGTGCCCTTTCAGCAGGAGTTAACACTGAAGCTTTCTTT
CSALSAGVNTEAFF
>TRBV10-3|TRBJ2-7|many|NA|12
TGTGCCATCGGATGGACTGATTACGAGCAGTACTTC
CAIGWTDYEQYF
>TRBV28|TRBJ1-2|many|NA|12
TGTGCCAGCAGTGCCTCAAGAGATGGCTACACCTTC
CASSASRDGYTF
>TRBV19|TRBJ2-3|few|NA|15
TGTGCCAGTAGCCAGATAAGCGGTGGATCAGATACGCAGTATTTT
CASSQISGGSDTQYF
>TRBV6-1|TRBJ1-6|NA|NA|14
TGTGCCAGCAGTCCCGGACCCTATAATTCACCCCTCCACTTT
CASSPGPYNSPLHF
>TRBV7-2|TRBJ2-1|many|NA|14
TGTGCCAGCAGCGGCCAGGCCTCCTACAATGAGCAGTTCTTC
CASSGQASYNEQFF
>TRBV20-1|TRBJ2-1|many|TRBD2|18
TGCAGTGCTTACCTAGCGGGAGGTCCGAGGAGCTCCTACAATGAGCAGTTCTTC
CSAYLAGGPRSSYNEQFF
>TRBV28|TRBJ2-5|NA|TRBD2|16
TGTGCCAGCAGTTGGGGGACTAGCGGGAGTGGGGAGACCCAGTACTTC
CASSWGTSGSGETQYF
>TRBV6-1|TRBJ2-1|NA|TRBD1|16
TGTGCCAGCAGTCGCGGGACAGGGGCCTTCTACAATGAGCAGTTCTTC
CASSRGTGAFYNEQFF
>TRBV5-4|TRBJ2-1|few|NA|12
TGTGCCAGCGGCCGGTTGCTCAATGAGCAGTTCTTC
CASGRLLNEQFF
>TRBV20-1|TRBJ2-1|many|NA|13
TGCAGTGCAGTCGATTTGAGCTACAATGAGCAGTTCTTC
CSAVDLSYNEQFF
>TRBV27|TRBJ1-2|NA|NA|15
TGTGCCAGCAGCCGGAAGGGAATTGGCAACTATGGCTACACCTTC
CASSRKGIGNYGYTF
>TRBV27|TRBJ2-1|few|TRBD1|15
TGTGCCAGCAGTTTTGTGACAGGGGGAGGGAATGAGCAGTTCTTC
CASSFVTGGGNEQFF
>TRBV30|TRBJ2-1|many|TRBD2|14
TGTGCCTGGAGGGCGGGACTAGTCGACAATGAGCAGTTCTTC
CAWRAGLVDNEQFF
>TRBV19|TRBJ1-5|NA|NA|16
TGTGCCAGTAGTATAAGCCTCATCTTAATCAGTCCGCCCCAGCATTTT
CASSISLILISPPQHF
>TRBV13|TRBJ2-1|many|NA|16
TGTGCCAGCAGCTTAGCCAGGCCGAGCTCCTACAATGAGCAGTTCTTC
CASSLARPSSYNEQFF
>TRBV3-1|TRBJ2-1|few|NA|17
TGTGCCAGCAGCCAGAGGGGAAGCGGGCGTTCCTACAATGAGCAGTTCTTC
CASSQRGSGRSYNEQFF
>TRBV5-5|TRBJ1-1|few|TRBD1|20
TGTGCCAGCCAAAGAGACAGCTTTTTGAGACAGGGCGGGCGGAACACTGAAGCTTTCTTT
CASQRDSFLRQGGRNTEAFF
>TRBV7-2|TRBJ2-3|many|NA|13
TGTGCCAGCAGCTTAGAGCGGCCAGATACGCAGTATTTT
CASSLERPDTQYF
>TRBV27|TRBJ2-2|NA|TRBD1|16
TGTGCCAGCAGTTTCGAGGGACAGGGATTGGGCGGGGAGCTGTTTTTT
CASSFEGQGLGGELFF
>TRBV7-9|TRBJ2-1|few|TRBD2|16
TGTGCCAGCAGCGTACAGGGACTAGCGGCTTACAATGAGCAGTTCTTC
CASSVQGLAAYNEQFF
>TRBV14|TRBJ2-7|many|TRBD2|16
TGTGCCAGCAGCCCACACGGACTAGCGGGATATAACGAGCAGTACTTC
CASSPHGLAGYNEQYF
>TRBV10-3|TRBJ1-5|NA|NA|15
TGTGCCATCAGTGAAGGGGTTTATAGCAATCAGCCCCAGCATTTT
CAISEGVYSNQPQHF
>TRBV29-1|TRBJ2-1|few|TRBD1|15
TGCAGCGTTGAAAAGGGACAGGGGCCCTACAATGAGCAGTTCTTC
CSVEKGQGPYNEQFF
>TRBV7-9|TRBJ1-4|few|TRBD1|15
TGTGCCAGCAGCGGGGAAAACAGGGGCAATGAAAAACTGTTTTTT
CASSGENRGNEKLFF
>TRBV7-9|TRBJ1-1|many|NA|12
TGTGCCAGCAGCTGGACAGTCAATGAAGCTTTCTTT
CASSWTVNEAFF
>TRBV6-1|TRBJ2-3|many|TRBD2|16
TGTGCCAGCAAACACGGGCTAGCGGGAGACACAGATACGCAGTATTTT
CASKHGLAGDTDTQYF
>TRBV5-1|TRBJ2-6|many|NA|16
TGCGCCAGCAGCCCACGGGGCGGGGTTGGGGCCAACGTCCTGACTTTC
CASSPRGGVGANVLTF
>TRBV24-1|TRBJ1-5|NA|NA|16
TGTGCCACCGGGGTCCAACAGGGAGTCTCCAATCAGCCCCAGCATTTT
CATGVQQGVSNQPQHF
>TRBV7-9|TRBJ2-1|few|NA|13
TGTGCCAGCAGCCCCGTTGCCTTGGATGAGCAGTTCTTC
CASSPVALDEQFF
>TRBV3-1|TRBJ2-1|NA|NA|14
TGTGCCAGCAGCCCATTGGGACCCACCAATGAGCAGTTCTTC
CASSPLGPTNEQFF
>TRBV5-4|TRBJ2-1|NA|NA|17
TGTGCCAGCAGCTCCGCCGGCGGTCTAGGACCCTACAATGAGCAGTTCTTC
CASSSAGGLGPYNEQFF
>TRBV7-9|TRBJ2-1|many|TRBD2|18
TGTGCCAGCAGAACGACTAGCGGGGGAGGGTCGGGAATCCATGAGCAGTTCTTC
CASRTTSGGGSGIHEQFF
>TRBV29-1|TRBJ2-1|NA|NA|14
TGCAGCGTTGAAGGGTGGGACTTATACAATGAGCAGTTCTTC
CSVEGWDLYNEQFF